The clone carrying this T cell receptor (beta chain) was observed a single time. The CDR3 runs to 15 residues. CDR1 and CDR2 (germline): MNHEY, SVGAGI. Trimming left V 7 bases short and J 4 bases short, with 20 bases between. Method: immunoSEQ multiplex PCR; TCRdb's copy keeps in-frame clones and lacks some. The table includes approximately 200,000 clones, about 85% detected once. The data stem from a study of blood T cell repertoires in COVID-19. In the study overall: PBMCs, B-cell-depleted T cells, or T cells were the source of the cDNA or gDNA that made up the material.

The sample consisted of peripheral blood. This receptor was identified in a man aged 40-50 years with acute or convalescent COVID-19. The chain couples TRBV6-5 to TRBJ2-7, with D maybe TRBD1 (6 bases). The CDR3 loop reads CASTRAQGDVYEQYF. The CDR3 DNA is TGTGCCAGCACAAGAGCACAGGGTGACGTTTACGAGCAGTACTTC.